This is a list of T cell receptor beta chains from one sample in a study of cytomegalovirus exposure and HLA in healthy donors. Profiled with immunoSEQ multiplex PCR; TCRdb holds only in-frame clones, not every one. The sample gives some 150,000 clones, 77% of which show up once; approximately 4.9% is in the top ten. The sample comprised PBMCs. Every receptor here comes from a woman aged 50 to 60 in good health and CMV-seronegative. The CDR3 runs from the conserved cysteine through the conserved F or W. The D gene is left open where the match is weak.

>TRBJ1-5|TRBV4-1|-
TGCGCCAGCAGCCAAGACAGCGATCAGCCCCAGCATTTT
CASSQDSDQPQHF
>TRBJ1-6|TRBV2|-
TGTGCCAGCAGTGAAACAGGGATAGAGAATTCACCCCTCCACTTT
CASSETGIENSPLHF
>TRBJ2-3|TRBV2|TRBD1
TGTGCCAGCAGGACAGGGCTTAGCACAGATACGCAGTATTTT
CASRTGLSTDTQYF
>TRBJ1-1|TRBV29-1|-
TGCAGCGTTGAATCAGGGGTTTACACTGAAGCTTTCTTT
CSVESGVYTEAFF
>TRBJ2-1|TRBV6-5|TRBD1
TGTGCCAGCCAGACAGGGGGCGTCCACAATGAGCAGTTCTTC
CASQTGGVHNEQFF
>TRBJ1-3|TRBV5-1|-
TGCGCCAGCAGCCCCCGGGTCTCTGGAAACACCATATATTTT
CASSPRVSGNTIYF
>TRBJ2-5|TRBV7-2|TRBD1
TGTGCCAGCAGCTTAGGGGGCAGGGGGCAGGAGACCCAGTACTTC
CASSLGGRGQETQYF
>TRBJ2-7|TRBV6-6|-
TGTGCCAGTTCGCCCCAACTAGGAATAAAATTGTACGAGCAGTACTTC
CASSPQLGIKLYEQYF
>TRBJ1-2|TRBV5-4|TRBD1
TGTGCCAGCAGCTTGGCGGACAGGGCCAGGGACTATGGCTACACCTTC
CASSLADRARDYGYTF
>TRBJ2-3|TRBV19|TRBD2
TGTGCCAGTAGTATGACTAGCGGGGGGCTCAGTCCAGATACGCAGTATTTT
CASSMTSGGLSPDTQYF
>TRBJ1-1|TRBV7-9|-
TGTGCCAGCAGCTTAGAGTGGGCCACTGAAGCTTTCTTT
CASSLEWATEAFF
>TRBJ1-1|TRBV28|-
TGTGCCAGCAGTTTATTAAGGGGGAACACTGAAGCTTTCTTT
CASSLLRGNTEAFF
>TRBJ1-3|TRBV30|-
TGTGCCTGGAGTGTAGCGGCCAACACCATATATTTT
CAWSVAANTIYF